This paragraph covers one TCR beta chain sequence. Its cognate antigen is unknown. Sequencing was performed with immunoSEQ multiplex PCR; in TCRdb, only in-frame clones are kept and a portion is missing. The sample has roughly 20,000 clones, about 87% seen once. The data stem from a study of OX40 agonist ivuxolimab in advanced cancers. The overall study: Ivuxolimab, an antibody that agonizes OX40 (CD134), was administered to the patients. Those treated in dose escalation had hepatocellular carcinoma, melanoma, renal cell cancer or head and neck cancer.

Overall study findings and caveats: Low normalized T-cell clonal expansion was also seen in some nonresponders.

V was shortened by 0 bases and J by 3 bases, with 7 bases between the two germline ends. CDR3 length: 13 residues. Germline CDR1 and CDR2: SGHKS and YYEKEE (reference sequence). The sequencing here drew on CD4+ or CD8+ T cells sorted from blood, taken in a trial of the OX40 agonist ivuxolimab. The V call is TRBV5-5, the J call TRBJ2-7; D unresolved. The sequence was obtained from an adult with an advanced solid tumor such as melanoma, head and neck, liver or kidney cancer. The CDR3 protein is CASSLEPYYEQYF. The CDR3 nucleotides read TGTGCCAGCAGCTTGGAGCCCTACTACGAGCAGTACTTC.